Shown below are 25 T cell receptor beta chains from a single sample sequenced in a study of T-cell memory formation after mild COVID-19 (dated by TCRdb to about 2021). The protocol used for the library was 5' RACE. Sequencer: Illumina NovaSeq 6000. TCRdb ran its own pipeline on the public reads, namely fastp trimming at Q25 and MiXCR clone calling, and kept in-frame beta chains. Under each unique CDR3 protein, matching rows form one entry showing the most common genes and DNA. The table for this sample lists about 250,000 distinct CDR3 sequences; 15% of them were counted only once. In total, the top ten clones hold over 2% of the sample. The sample was PBMCs or a T cell subset sorted from them (not recorded which). Receptor source: an adult woman who had mild COVID-19 (a few samples of this study predate the infection). The sample titles of this study are shuffled in the database, so cell type and time point are left out; the donor was told from shared clones.

This clonotype has more than one count but fewer than ten. The chain uses TRBV5-1 and TRBJ2-7; the D gene is possibly TRBD2 (6 bases). The V gene lost 6 bases and the J gene lost 6 bases, with 10 bases spanning the gap. Germline CDR1 reads SGHRS; CDR2 reads YFSETQ. The CDR3 spans 11 residues. CDR3 protein: CASTLGGEQYF. The CDR3 DNA sequence: TGCGCCAGCACCCTCGGGGGCGAGCAGTACTTC.

The chain has TRBV5-1 and TRBJ1-2; 7 bases align to TRBD1. This CDR3 is 13 amino acids long. Germline CDR1 SGHRS, CDR2 YFSETQ. The trim removed 5 bases at V and 7 bases at J, leaving 8 bases unmatched. CDR3 coding DNA: TGCGCCAGCAGTAAACAGGGGAGAGGTGGCTACACCTTC. Translated: CASSKQGRGGYTF.

This clonotype was detected a few times. CDR3 DNA: TGTGCCAGCAGCGGTAGGGGCAGCTCCTACGAGCAGTACTTC. Its protein is CASSGRGSSYEQYF. The chain uses TRBV21-1 and TRBJ2-7; the D call of TRBD1 is as the table states it, not checked on the DNA. TRBV21-1 represents a pseudogene. The CDR3 is made up of 14 amino acids.

The chain recombines TRBV5-1 with TRBJ1-5, with D possibly matching TRBD1 (6 bases). V was cut by 6 bases and J by 8 bases, with 21 bases left in between. This CDR3 contains 15 residues. Germline CDR1 reads SGHRS; CDR2 reads YFSETQ. The CDR3 here is CASTLTGGGMEPQHF. The CDR3, as DNA: TGCGCCAGCACCCTTACAGGAGGGGGAATGGAGCCCCAGCATTTT.

V and J are TRBV20-1 and TRBJ1-2, with D possibly TRBD1 on 6 matching bases. From germline, CDR1 is DFQATT and CDR2 SNEGSKA (reference sequence). This CDR3 is 15 amino acids long. The V end was cut by 0 bases, the J end by 4 bases, with 15 bases between. The CDR3: CSARDMDSATYGYTF. CDR3 nucleotide sequence: TGCAGTGCTAGAGATATGGACAGCGCAACCTATGGCTACACCTTC.

The chain employs TRBV12-3 or TRBV12-4 and TRBJ1-2; D is perhaps TRBD1 (6 bases). V gave up 3 bases and J gave up 2 bases, with 19 bases separating them. The CDR3 runs 17 residues. The CDR3 loop is CASSFWLIRGQNYGYTF. The CDR3 region has the DNA TGTGCCAGCAGTTTCTGGCTCATAAGAGGACAGAACTATGGCTACACCTTC.

The rearrangement uses TRBV6-1 and TRBJ2-2; 8 positions match TRBD1. V lost 7 bases to trimming and J lost 5 bases; unmatched junction nucleotides: 18. The CDR3 has 18 residues. Per germline, CDR1 MNHNS and CDR2 SASEGT. The CDR3 region is CASTKMTGAGMGTGELFF. Written as DNA, the CDR3 is TGTGCCAGCACCAAAATGACAGGGGCGGGTATGGGGACCGGGGAGCTGTTTTTT.

This clonotype was picked up many times. This rearrangement joins TRBV5-1 to TRBJ2-3, with D possibly being TRBD2 (7 bases). The CDR3 runs 14 residues. V lost 5 bases, J lost 4 bases, and 14 bases lay in between. The V gene's germline CDR1 is SGHRS and CDR2 YFSETQ. The CDR3 is CASRSQGRADTQYF. DNA for the CDR3: TGCGCCAGCAGGTCGCAGGGGAGGGCAGATACGCAGTATTTT. The whole variable domain, filled in from reference TRBV5-1 and TRBJ2-3, reads KAGVTQTPRYLIKTRGQQVTLSCSPISGHRSVSWYQQTPGQGLQFLFEYFSETQRNKGNFPGRFSGRQFSNSRSEMNVSTLELGDSALYLCASRSQGRADTQYFGPGTRLTVL.

In this sample, this clonotype turned up many times. The chain has TRBV5-1 and TRBJ2-4; D possibly corresponds to TRBD1 (6 bases). The germline V gene has CDR1 SGHRS and CDR2 YFSETQ. V was cut by 0 bases and J by 0 bases, with 13 bases left in between. This CDR3 comprises 17 residues. The CDR3 here is CASSLGTVILAKNIQYF. The CDR3 DNA reads TGCGCCAGCAGCTTGGGGACAGTAATTTTAGCCAAAAACATTCAGTACTTC. The full variable domain, in which reference TRBV5-1 and TRBJ2-4 provide the parts outside the CDR3, is KAGVTQTPRYLIKTRGQQVTLSCSPISGHRSVSWYQQTPGQGLQFLFEYFSETQRNKGNFPGRFSGRQFSNSRSEMNVSTLELGDSALYLCASSLGTVILAKNIQYFGAGTRLSVL.

The rearrangement joins TRBV24-1 to TRBJ1-2; perhaps TRBD1 as D (5 bases). This CDR3 spans 16 amino acids. Per germline, CDR1 KGHDR and CDR2 SFDVKD. The V gene lost 2 bases and the J gene lost 4 bases, with 16 bases spanning the gap. For the CDR3, the DNA is TGTGCCACCAGTGATTCTGCAGGGATACACGCCTATGGCTACACCTTC. Amino acid sequence: CATSDSAGIHAYGYTF.

This clonotype turned up a few times. This sequence joins TRBV7-2 and TRBJ1-3; a possible D gene is TRBD1 (6 bases). V was trimmed by 1 base and J by 2 bases, leaving 9 bases between them. The CDR3 is 15 residues long. Germline loops: CDR1 SGHTA, CDR2 FQGNSA. The CDR3: CASSLGTGTGNTIYF. The CDR3 nucleotides are TGTGCCAGCAGCTTAGGTACAGGGACTGGAAACACCATATATTTT.

This clonotype was detected only a few times. CDR3 amino acids: CASSWGIRQAEEAFF. The CDR3 nucleotides read TGCGCCAGCAGCTGGGGAATCCGACAGGCGGAGGAAGCTTTCTTT. The V and J genes are TRBV5-1 and TRBJ1-1; D may be TRBD1 (6 bases). V was cut by 3 bases and J by 8 bases, with 20 bases left in between. The CDR3 totals 15 residues. Per the germline V gene, CDR1 is SGHRS and CDR2 is YFSETQ.

This clonotype was observed a few times. The chain is built from TRBV5-1 and TRBJ1-2; TRBD1 might be the D (6 bases). Looked up from germline, CDR1 is SGHRS and CDR2 is YFSETQ. The V end was cut by 4 bases, the J end by 5 bases, with 15 bases between. This CDR3 has 14 amino acids. Written as DNA, the CDR3 is TGCGCCAGCAGCCCCCTGGACAGTTTTTATGGCTACACCTTC. Protein product: CASSPLDSFYGYTF.

This clonotype was counted only a few times. This chain uses TRBV7-2 with TRBJ1-1; 7 bases match TRBD1. The J segment lost 7 bases and the V segment lost 5 bases, leaving 16 bases of the junction unmatched. CDR1 SGHTA and CDR2 FQGNSA come from the germline V gene. The CDR3 contains 16 residues. This chain's CDR3 is CASSPPRSGGSSEAFF. CDR3 DNA sequence: TGTGCCAGCAGCCCCCCGCGGTCAGGGGGAAGTAGTGAAGCTTTCTTT.

The J gene is TRBJ2-3, the V gene TRBV12-3 or TRBV12-4; 13 bases align to TRBD2. Unmatched junction bases numbered 6, after V lost 5 bases and J lost 10 bases. This CDR3 spans 14 amino acids. The CDR3, as DNA: TGTGCCAGCAGTACTAGCGGGGGGGCAGGATCGCAGTATTTT. Its translation is CASSTSGGAGSQYF.

This clonotype came up a few times. This sequence joins TRBV29-1 and TRBJ1-1; possible D gene TRBD1, 5 bases. With 2 bases removed from V and 4 bases from J, the gap between germline ends came to 11 bases. This CDR3 region has 13 residues. The germline CDR1 and CDR2 sequences are SQVTM and ANQGSEA. This chain's CDR3 is CSVERTQGTEAFF. The DNA for the CDR3 is TGCAGCGTTGAAAGGACTCAGGGCACTGAAGCTTTCTTT.

Many counts were recorded for this clonotype. The V call is TRBV7-2, the J call TRBJ2-1, with 13 bases that match TRBD2. Unmatched junction bases numbered 9, after V lost 2 bases and J lost 5 bases. There are 18 residues in the CDR3. Per germline, CDR1 SGHTA and CDR2 FQGNSA. CDR3: CASSLSAPGLAGDNEQFF. CDR3 DNA sequence: TGTGCCAGCAGCTTATCGGCCCCAGGACTAGCGGGAGACAATGAGCAGTTCTTC.

This clonotype was counted only a few times. The J gene is TRBJ2-6, the V gene TRBV7-2; D may correspond to TRBD1 or TRBD2 (5 bases each). CDR3 length: 20 amino acids. Germline values: CDR1 SGHTA, CDR2 FQGNSA. The V gene lost 4 bases and the J gene lost 0 bases, with 22 bases spanning the gap. CDR3 residues: CASSYKSSGPRPSGANVLTF. CDR3 in DNA: TGTGCCAGCAGCTATAAGAGCTCGGGACCTCGTCCCTCTGGGGCCAACGTCCTGACTTTC.

This clonotype has ten or more counts. The rearrangement uses TRBV20-1 and TRBJ2-5, with TRBD2 matching 10 bases. The CDR3 length is 17 residues. From germline, CDR1 is DFQATT and CDR2 SNEGSKA (reference sequence). Losses at the gene ends were 3 bases for V and 5 bases for J; bases not matched to a gene: 15. This CDR3 is CSASPDQQRGGTETQYF. The DNA for the CDR3 is TGCAGTGCTAGTCCCGACCAGCAGCGGGGGGGTACGGAGACCCAGTACTTC.

This clonotype has ten or more counts. The V and J genes are TRBV6-2 or TRBV6-3 and TRBJ2-2; D is undetermined. Germline assignment: CDR1 MNHEY and CDR2 SVGEGT. The CDR3 length is 12 residues. The V end was cut by 0 bases, the J end by 8 bases, with 4 bases between. Here the CDR3 reads CASSYSTGELFF. For the CDR3, the DNA is TGTGCCAGCAGTTACTCAACGGGGGAGCTGTTTTTT.

This clonotype was recorded only once. The chain carries TRBV7-9 and TRBJ2-1; TRBD2 matches 7 bases. The CDR3 spans 16 residues. The ends lost 3 bases at V and 8 bases at J; junction bases unmatched: 13. Germline V gives CDR1 SEHNR, CDR2 FQNEAQ (reference sequence). The CDR3 bases are TGTGCCAGCAGCTTTTTCAGGACTAGTCCTACGGATGAGCAGTTCTTC. It is translated as CASSFFRTSPTDEQFF.

J is TRBJ1-5 and V is TRBV27; D is uncertain. Germline values: CDR1 MNHEY, CDR2 SMNVEV (reference sequence). The CDR3 runs to 12 residues. V dropped 2 bases and J dropped 4 bases, with 3 bases sitting between them. This CDR3 is CASSLRNQPQHF. The CDR3, as DNA: TGTGCCAGCAGTTTACGGAATCAGCCCCAGCATTTT.

The chain couples TRBV15 to TRBJ1-2, with 9 positions matching TRBD1. J was trimmed by 3 bases and V by 2 bases; bases with no gene match: 10. CDR3 length: 17 residues. Germline V gene lookup returns CDR1 LNHNV and CDR2 YYDKDF (reference sequence). CDR3 in amino acids: CATSRSRTGAMYYGYTF. The CDR3 nucleotides read TGTGCCACCAGCAGATCCCGGACAGGGGCTATGTACTATGGCTACACCTTC.

The chain has TRBV12-3 or TRBV12-4 and TRBJ2-2; tentatively, D is TRBD1 (8 bases). The CDR3 spans 16 residues. Trimming pared 2 bases from V and 5 bases from J, leaving 15 bases between. The CDR3 DNA follows: TGTGCCAGCAGTTTATCTTCACAGGGGGGGACCGGGGAGCTGTTTTTT. Protein: CASSLSSQGGTGELFF.

V gene TRBV19 combines with J gene TRBJ2-7; 7 nucleotides match TRBD2. The CDR3 spans 16 residues. Looked up from germline, CDR1 is LNHDA and CDR2 is SQIVND (reference sequence). The V gene end was trimmed by 5 bases and the J gene end by 2 bases; junction bases not matched to a gene: 12. CDR3 bases: TGTGCCAGTAGTTCGCCGGGGGGAGGACTTCCCTACGAGCAGTACTTC. Its protein is CASSSPGGGLPYEQYF. Full variable domain (missing parts from reference TRBV19 and TRBJ2-7): DGGITQSPKYLFRKEGQNVTLSCEQNLNHDAMYWYRQDPGQGLRLIYYSQIVNDFQKGDIAEGYSVSREKKESFPLTVTSAQKNPTAFYLCASSSPGGGLPYEQYFGPGTRLTVT.